This T cell receptor (beta chain) came from a study of siplizumab effects on memory and regulatory T cells. Study results and caveats: In unstimulated cells, naive T cells appeared more diverse than memory T cells and seemed major alloresponse contributors. Researchers could map only a minor fraction of alloreactive clones to unstimulated subsets. Siplizumab significantly reduced alloreactive sequences traceable to unstimulated CD4+ memory cells.

The CDR3 is made up of 13 amino acids. The germline V and J ends were trimmed by 7 bases and 4 bases, with 13 bases remaining between them. Germline V CDR1 and CDR2: SNHLY, FYNNEI. Per sample, about 10^5 TCR templates underwent assay. TCRdb's table, derived via immunoSEQ multiplex PCR, lists solely in-frame clones and lacks some. The repertoire holds about 60,000 clones, with 70% to 90% as singletons. As to this clone: Its antigen is undetermined.

Source material: memory CD4+ T cells sorted from blood. This chain joins TRBV2 and TRBJ1-1, with D maybe TRBD1 (5 bases). This clonotype was sampled from a human donor in good health. This CDR3 is CASKTDIGTEAFF. The DNA of the CDR3 is TGTGCCAGCAAAACGGACATCGGCACTGAAGCTTTCTTT.